Listed below are T cell receptor beta chains from one sample, sequenced in a study of blood T cell repertoires in COVID-19. Generated by immunoSEQ multiplex PCR, the TCRdb table keeps only in-frame clones and is missing some. Among roughly 250,000 clones listed, approximately 80% were seen once. Sequencing input: peripheral blood. These receptors were taken from a woman between 40 and 50 years old with active or convalescent COVID-19. The CDR3 runs from the conserved cysteine through the conserved F or W. The order of the fields is V gene, J gene, CDR3 protein.

v_gene: TRBV5-4; j_gene: TRBJ1-5; CDR3aa: CASSLDGQAFQPQHF
v_gene: TRBV28; j_gene: TRBJ2-5; CDR3aa: CASRRQETQYF
v_gene: TRBV9; j_gene: TRBJ1-2; CDR3aa: CASSEQGEGGYTF
v_gene: TRBV4-1; j_gene: TRBJ1-4; CDR3aa: CASSLVSNEKLFF
v_gene: TRBV3-1/TRBV3-2; j_gene: TRBJ2-1; CDR3aa: CASSRGFGQGFNEQFF
v_gene: TRBV7-2; j_gene: TRBJ2-2; CDR3aa: CASSFNRGTGELFF
v_gene: TRBV5-5; j_gene: TRBJ1-4; CDR3aa: CASSLELEKLFF
v_gene: TRBV5-1; j_gene: TRBJ1-4; CDR3aa: CASSRSGTGGEKLFF
v_gene: TRBV6-5; j_gene: TRBJ2-1; CDR3aa: CASTPTSRFYNEQFF
v_gene: TRBV5-1; j_gene: TRBJ2-3; CDR3aa: CASMVLGDRGSDTQYF
v_gene: TRBV2; j_gene: TRBJ2-3; CDR3aa: CASSDRGRGTDTQYF
v_gene: TRBV9; j_gene: TRBJ2-3; CDR3aa: CASSPTAGGFTDTQYF
v_gene: TRBV5-1; j_gene: TRBJ2-1; CDR3aa: CASSPEGGPYNEQFF
v_gene: TRBV12-3/TRBV12-4; j_gene: TRBJ1-4; CDR3aa: CASKIHRDEKLFF
v_gene: TRBV18; j_gene: TRBJ1-2; CDR3aa: CASSPPEGDPTF
v_gene: TRBV27; j_gene: TRBJ1-3; CDR3aa: CASSLRGLGDTIYF
v_gene: TRBV5-1; j_gene: TRBJ1-6; CDR3aa: CASSSGSTGLIGSPLHF
v_gene: TRBV3-1/TRBV3-2; j_gene: TRBJ2-2; CDR3aa: CASRDGGRNTGELFF
v_gene: TRBV9; j_gene: TRBJ1-4; CDR3aa: CASSENSATATNEKLFF
v_gene: TRBV5-4; j_gene: TRBJ2-3; CDR3aa: CASSLALAGGGRDTQYF
v_gene: TRBV27; j_gene: TRBJ2-1; CDR3aa: CASSTQVLRGTYNEQFF
v_gene: TRBV14; j_gene: TRBJ1-2; CDR3aa: CASSPHQPGVGYTF
v_gene: TRBV14; j_gene: TRBJ1-5; CDR3aa: CASSQVSMGPQHF
v_gene: TRBV20-1; j_gene: TRBJ2-3; CDR3aa: CSASLRQGVTGPDTQYF
v_gene: TRBV28; j_gene: TRBJ2-1; CDR3aa: CASLQTRGRAYNEQFF
v_gene: TRBV28; j_gene: TRBJ1-5; CDR3aa: CASSPPLGAANQPQHF
v_gene: TRBV30; j_gene: TRBJ2-1; CDR3aa: CASEGTGNSNEQFF
v_gene: TRBV7-3; j_gene: TRBJ1-4; CDR3aa: CASSLSGGEKLFF
v_gene: TRBV6-2/TRBV6-3; j_gene: TRBJ1-2; CDR3aa: CASSQREGSGYTF
v_gene: TRBV29-1; j_gene: TRBJ1-1; CDR3aa: CSVGPGTEAFF
v_gene: TRBV28; j_gene: TRBJ1-4; CDR3aa: CASRLEGPINEKLFF